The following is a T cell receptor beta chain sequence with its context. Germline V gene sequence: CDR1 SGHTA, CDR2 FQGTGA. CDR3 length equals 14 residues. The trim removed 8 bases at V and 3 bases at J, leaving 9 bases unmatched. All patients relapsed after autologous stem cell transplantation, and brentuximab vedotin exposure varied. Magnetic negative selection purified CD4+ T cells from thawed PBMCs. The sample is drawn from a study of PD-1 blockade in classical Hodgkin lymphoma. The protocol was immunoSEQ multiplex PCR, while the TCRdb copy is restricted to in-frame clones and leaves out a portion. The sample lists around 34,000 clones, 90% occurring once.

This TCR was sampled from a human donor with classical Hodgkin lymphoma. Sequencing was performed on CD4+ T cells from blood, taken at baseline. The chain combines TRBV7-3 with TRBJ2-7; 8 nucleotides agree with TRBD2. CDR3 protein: CASSPREGLYEQYF. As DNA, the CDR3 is TGTGCCAGCTCCCCACGGGAGGGCCTCTACGAGCAGTACTTC.